The rows below give T cell receptor beta chains drawn from one sample of a study of blood T cell repertoires in COVID-19. Profiling relied on immunoSEQ multiplex PCR, and the TCRdb table lists in-frame clones only, not all of them. The table lists 110,000 or so clones, more than 75% of them singletons. The sequenced sample was peripheral blood. The receptor set was obtained from a woman aged 45 to 65 with acute or convalescent COVID-19. The CDR3 runs from the conserved cysteine through the conserved F or W. The order of the fields is CDR3 length, D gene, J gene, V gene, clone size, CDR3 protein, CDR3 DNA. D genes are given only for firm matches. Part of the rows lack a size; the others show once, few, many or a class for expanded clones.

CDR3 length: 14; D gene: TRBD1; J gene: TRBJ1-1; V gene: TRBV7-8; clone size: -; CDR3 protein: CASSRVTGVPEAFF; CDR3 DNA: TGTGCCAGCAGCCGAGTGACAGGGGTTCCTGAAGCTTTCTTT
CDR3 length: 16; D gene: -; J gene: TRBJ1-2; V gene: TRBV6-1; clone size: once; CDR3 protein: CASSEAGQQRDYGYTF; CDR3 DNA: TGTGCCAGCAGTGAAGCGGGGCAGCAAAGGGACTATGGCTACACCTTC
CDR3 length: 14; D gene: TRBD1; J gene: TRBJ2-7; V gene: TRBV18; clone size: once; CDR3 protein: CASSPGQGTYEQYF; CDR3 DNA: TGTGCCAGCTCGCCCGGACAGGGAACCTACGAGCAGTACTTC
CDR3 length: 13; D gene: -; J gene: TRBJ1-2; V gene: TRBV27; clone size: -; CDR3 protein: CASSLGPGVGYTF; CDR3 DNA: TGTGCCAGCAGTTTAGGCCCAGGGGTTGGCTACACCTTC
CDR3 length: 13; D gene: TRBD1; J gene: TRBJ1-2; V gene: TRBV11-2; clone size: -; CDR3 protein: CASSLDRGYGYTF; CDR3 DNA: TGTGCCAGCAGCCTGGACAGGGGGTATGGCTACACCTTC
CDR3 length: 13; D gene: -; J gene: TRBJ1-5; V gene: TRBV6-5; clone size: -; CDR3 protein: CASKAGDNQPQHF; CDR3 DNA: TGTGCCAGCAAGGCAGGGGACAATCAGCCCCAGCATTTT
CDR3 length: 14; D gene: -; J gene: TRBJ2-7; V gene: TRBV7-8; clone size: -; CDR3 protein: CASTLRAGLTEQYF; CDR3 DNA: TGTGCCAGCACCCTAAGGGCAGGACTTACCGAGCAGTACTTC
CDR3 length: 15; D gene: TRBD1; J gene: TRBJ2-1; V gene: TRBV7-2; clone size: -; CDR3 protein: CASSLLGQGWDEQFF; CDR3 DNA: TGTGCCAGCAGCTTATTGGGACAGGGGTGGGATGAGCAGTTCTTC
CDR3 length: 12; D gene: -; J gene: TRBJ1-6; V gene: TRBV19; clone size: -; CDR3 protein: CASSGPNSPLHF; CDR3 DNA: TGTGCCAGTAGTGGGCCTAATTCACCCCTCCACTTT
CDR3 length: 12; D gene: -; J gene: TRBJ2-7; V gene: TRBV7-2; clone size: -; CDR3 protein: CASSLPGPEQYF; CDR3 DNA: TGTGCCAGCAGCTTACCAGGCCCAGAGCAGTACTTC
CDR3 length: 15; D gene: TRBD2; J gene: TRBJ2-7; V gene: TRBV27; clone size: -; CDR3 protein: CASRDHGLASVEQYF; CDR3 DNA: TGTGCCAGCAGGGACCACGGACTAGCCTCGGTCGAGCAGTACTTC
CDR3 length: 15; D gene: TRBD1; J gene: TRBJ1-6; V gene: TRBV5-1; clone size: -; CDR3 protein: CASSEWTGHNSPLHF; CDR3 DNA: TGCGCCAGCAGCGAGTGGACAGGGCACAATTCACCCCTCCACTTT